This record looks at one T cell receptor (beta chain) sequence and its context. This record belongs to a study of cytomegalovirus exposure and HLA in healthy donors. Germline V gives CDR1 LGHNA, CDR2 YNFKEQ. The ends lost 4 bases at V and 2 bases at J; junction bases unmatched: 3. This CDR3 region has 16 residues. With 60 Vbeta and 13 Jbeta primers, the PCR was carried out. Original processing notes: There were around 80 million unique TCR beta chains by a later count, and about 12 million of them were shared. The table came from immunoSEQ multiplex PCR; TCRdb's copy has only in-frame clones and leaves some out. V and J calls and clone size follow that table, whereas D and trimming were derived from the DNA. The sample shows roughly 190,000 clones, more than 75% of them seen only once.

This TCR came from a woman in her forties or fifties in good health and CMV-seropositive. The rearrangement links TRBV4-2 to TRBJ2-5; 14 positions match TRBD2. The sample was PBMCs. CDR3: CASSPGTSGGQETQYF. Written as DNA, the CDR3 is TGTGCCAGCAGCCCCGGGACTAGCGGGGGTCAAGAGACCCAGTACTTC.